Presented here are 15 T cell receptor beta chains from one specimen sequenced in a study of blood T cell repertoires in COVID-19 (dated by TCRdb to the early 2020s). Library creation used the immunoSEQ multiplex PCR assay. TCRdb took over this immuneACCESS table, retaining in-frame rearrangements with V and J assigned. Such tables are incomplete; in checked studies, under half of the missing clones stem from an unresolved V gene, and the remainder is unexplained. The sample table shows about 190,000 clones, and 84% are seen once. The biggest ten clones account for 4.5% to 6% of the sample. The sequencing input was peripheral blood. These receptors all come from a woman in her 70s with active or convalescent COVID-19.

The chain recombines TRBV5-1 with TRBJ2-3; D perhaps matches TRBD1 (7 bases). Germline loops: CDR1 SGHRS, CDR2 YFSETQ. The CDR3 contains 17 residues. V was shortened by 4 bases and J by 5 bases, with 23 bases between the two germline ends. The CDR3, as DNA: TGCGCCAGCAGCCCCCCAACGGGACTCCAGGGGGGAGATACGCAGTATTTT. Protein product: CASSPPTGLQGGDTQYF.

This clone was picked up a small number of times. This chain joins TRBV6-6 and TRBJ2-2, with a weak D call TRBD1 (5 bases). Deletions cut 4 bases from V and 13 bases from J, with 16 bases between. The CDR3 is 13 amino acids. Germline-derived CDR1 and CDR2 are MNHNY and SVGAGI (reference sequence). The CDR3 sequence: CASSSLGHVWLFF. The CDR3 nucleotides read TGTGCCAGCAGTTCCCTAGGACATGTCTGGCTGTTTTTT.

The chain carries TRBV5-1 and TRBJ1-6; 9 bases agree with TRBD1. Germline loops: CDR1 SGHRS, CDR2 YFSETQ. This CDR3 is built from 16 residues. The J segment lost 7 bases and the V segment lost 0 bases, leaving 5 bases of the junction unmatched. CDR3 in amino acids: CASSLGQGERNSPLHF. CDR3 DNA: TGCGCCAGCAGCTTGGGACAGGGGGAAAGGAATTCACCCCTCCACTTT. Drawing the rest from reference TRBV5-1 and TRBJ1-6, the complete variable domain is KAGVTQTPRYLIKTRGQQVTLSCSPISGHRSVSWYQQTPGQGLQFLFEYFSETQRNKGNFPGRFSGRQFSNSRSEMNVSTLELGDSALYLCASSLGQGERNSPLHFGNGTRLTVT.

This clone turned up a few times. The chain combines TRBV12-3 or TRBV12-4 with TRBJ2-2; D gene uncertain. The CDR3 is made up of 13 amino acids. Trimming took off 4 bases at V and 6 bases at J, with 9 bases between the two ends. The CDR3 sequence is CASSYIGAGELFF. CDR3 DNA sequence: TGTGCCAGCAGTTACATAGGAGCCGGGGAGCTGTTTTTT.

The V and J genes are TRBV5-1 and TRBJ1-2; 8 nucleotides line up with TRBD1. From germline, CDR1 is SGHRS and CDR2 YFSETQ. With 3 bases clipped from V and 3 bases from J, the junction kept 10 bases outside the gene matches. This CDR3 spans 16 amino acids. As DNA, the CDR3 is TGCGCCAGCAGCTACCGACCGGGACAGGAAGACTATGGCTACACCTTC. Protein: CASSYRPGQEDYGYTF. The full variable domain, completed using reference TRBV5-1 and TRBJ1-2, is KAGVTQTPRYLIKTRGQQVTLSCSPISGHRSVSWYQQTPGQGLQFLFEYFSETQRNKGNFPGRFSGRQFSNSRSEMNVSTLELGDSALYLCASSYRPGQEDYGYTFGSGTRLTVV.

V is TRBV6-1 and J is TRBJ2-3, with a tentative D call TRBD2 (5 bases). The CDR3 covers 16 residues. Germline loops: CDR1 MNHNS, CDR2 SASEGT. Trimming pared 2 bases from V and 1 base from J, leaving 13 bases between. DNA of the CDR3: TGTGCCAGCAGTGAATCTGAGGGAAAGGGCACAGATACGCAGTATTTT. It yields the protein CASSESEGKGTDTQYF.

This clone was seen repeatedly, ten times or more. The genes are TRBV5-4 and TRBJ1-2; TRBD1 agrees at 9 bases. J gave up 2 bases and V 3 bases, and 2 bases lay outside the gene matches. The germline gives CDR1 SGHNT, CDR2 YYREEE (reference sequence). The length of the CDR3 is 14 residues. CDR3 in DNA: TGTGCCAGCAGCTGGGACAGGGAAAACTATGGCTACACCTTC. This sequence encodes CASSWDRENYGYTF. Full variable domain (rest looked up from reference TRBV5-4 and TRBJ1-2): ETGVTQSPTHLIKTRGQQVTLRCSSQSGHNTVSWYQQALGQGPQFIFQYYREEENGRGNFPPRFSGLQFPNYSSELNVNALELDDSALYLCASSWDRENYGYTFGSGTRLTVV.

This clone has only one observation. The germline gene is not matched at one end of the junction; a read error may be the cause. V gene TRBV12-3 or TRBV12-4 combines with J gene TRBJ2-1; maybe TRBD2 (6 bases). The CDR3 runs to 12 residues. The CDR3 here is CASSGLYEGGVF. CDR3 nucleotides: TGTGCCAGCAGTGGCCTGTACGAGGGCGGGGTCTTC.

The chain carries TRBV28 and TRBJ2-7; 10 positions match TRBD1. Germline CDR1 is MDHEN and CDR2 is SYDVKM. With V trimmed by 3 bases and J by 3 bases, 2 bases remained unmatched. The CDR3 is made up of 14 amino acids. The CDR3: CASSLTGGHYEQYF. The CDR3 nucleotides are TGTGCCAGCAGTTTGACAGGGGGCCACTACGAGCAGTACTTC.

In nucleotides, the CDR3 is TGTGCCAGCAGCCGACTCCTCGGAGGGCCCGGGTGGGCCAAAAACATTCAGTACTTC. Its protein product is CASSRLLGGPGWAKNIQYF. The V and J genes are TRBV3-1 (or the pseudogene TRBV3-2) and TRBJ2-4, with a weak D call TRBD2 (6 bases). The CDR3 has 19 amino acids. The germline CDR1 and CDR2 sequences are LGHDT and YNNKEL (reference sequence). V lost 4 bases and J 1 base, leaving 23 bases between the germline ends.

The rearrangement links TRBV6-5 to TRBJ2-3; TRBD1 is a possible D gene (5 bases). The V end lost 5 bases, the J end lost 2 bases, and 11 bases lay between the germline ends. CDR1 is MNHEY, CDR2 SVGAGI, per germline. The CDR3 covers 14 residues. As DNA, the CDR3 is TGTGCCAGCAGTAGTGGACAAGACACAGATACGCAGTATTTT. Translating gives CASSSGQDTDTQYF.

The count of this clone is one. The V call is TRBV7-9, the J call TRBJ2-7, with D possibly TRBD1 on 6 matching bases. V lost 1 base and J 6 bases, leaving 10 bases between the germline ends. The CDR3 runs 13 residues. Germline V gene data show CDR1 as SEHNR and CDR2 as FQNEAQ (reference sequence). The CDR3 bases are TGTGCCAGCAGCTTAGGACAGGTCGGCGAGCAGTACTTC. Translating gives CASSLGQVGEQYF.

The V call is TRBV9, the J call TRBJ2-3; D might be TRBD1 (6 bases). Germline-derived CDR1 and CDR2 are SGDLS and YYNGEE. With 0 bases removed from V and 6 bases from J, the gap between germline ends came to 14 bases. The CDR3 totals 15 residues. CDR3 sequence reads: CASSVVSTGRDTQYF. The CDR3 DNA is TGTGCCAGCAGCGTAGTCAGCACAGGGCGGGATACGCAGTATTTT.

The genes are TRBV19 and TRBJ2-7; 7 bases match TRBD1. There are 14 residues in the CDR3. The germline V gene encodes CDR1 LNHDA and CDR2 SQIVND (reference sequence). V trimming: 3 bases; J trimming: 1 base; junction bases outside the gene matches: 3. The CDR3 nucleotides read TGTGCCAGTAGTATTTGGGACAGTTCCTACGAGCAGTACTTC. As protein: CASSIWDSSYEQYF.

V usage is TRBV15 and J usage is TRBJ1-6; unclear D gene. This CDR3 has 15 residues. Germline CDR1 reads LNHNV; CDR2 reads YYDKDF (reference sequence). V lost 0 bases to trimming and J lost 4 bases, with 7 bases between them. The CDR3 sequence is CATSRDSLYNSPLHF. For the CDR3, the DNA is TGTGCCACCAGCAGAGATAGTCTGTATAATTCACCCCTCCACTTT.